The 27 T cell receptor beta chains listed next were all sequenced from one sample in a study of radiotherapy plus CTLA-4 blockade in lung cancer. Clones were read by immunoSEQ multiplex PCR, and TCRdb kept only the in-frame ones, dropping some. Among about 90,000 clones listed, approximately 80% were seen once. This specimen consisted of peripheral blood, obtained from a patient treated with radiotherapy plus ipilimumab. The origin of the receptors is a human donor with non-small cell lung cancer that progressed on radiotherapy plus ipilimumab.

The chain uses TRBV2 and TRBJ2-1; 9 bases match TRBD2. CDR3 length: 15 amino acids. CDR1 is SNHLY and CDR2 is FYNNEI in the germline V gene. V lost 4 bases, J lost 8 bases, and 9 bases stayed unmatched. The CDR3 DNA sequence: TGTGCCAGCAGTGGGGGGGGTAGCGGGAGTTATGAGCAGTTCTTC. Residues: CASSGGGSGSYEQFF. The entire variable domain, with the rest obtained from reference TRBV2 and TRBJ2-1, is as follows: EPEVTQTPSHQVTQMGQEVILRCVPISNHLYFYWYRQILGQKVEFLVSFYNNEISEKSEIFDDQFSVERPDGSNFTLKIRSTKLEDSAMYFCASSGGGSGSYEQFFGPGTRLTVL.

This clone was seen just once. Written as DNA, the CDR3 is TGTGCCAGCAGCCCTGGGGGCAGGGACTACGAGCAGTACTTC. Translated, it gives CASSPGGRDYEQYF. The chain joins TRBV5-6 to TRBJ2-7, with D maybe TRBD1 (6 bases). V gave up 4 bases and J gave up 3 bases, with 14 bases separating them. The V gene's germline CDR1 is SGHDT and CDR2 YYEEEE. The CDR3 extends over 14 amino acids.

The genes are TRBV19 and TRBJ2-1; D could derive from TRBD1 or TRBD2 (6 bases each). Germline CDR1 and CDR2: LNHDA and SQIVND (reference sequence). Trimming pared 6 bases from V and 9 bases from J, leaving 15 bases between. The CDR3 runs 13 residues. CDR3 DNA sequence: TGTGCCAGTAGGGATGAGGGGGGCGGTGAGCAGTTCTTC. Translation gives CASRDEGGGEQFF.

The J gene is TRBJ1-4, the V gene TRBV10-3; D possibly corresponds to TRBD1 (5 bases). The V and J ends lost 0 bases and 12 bases respectively, with 8 bases between them. Germline V gives CDR1 ENHRY, CDR2 SYGVKD. This CDR3 spans 12 amino acids. The CDR3, as DNA: TGTGCCATCAGTGAGTCGAAGGGACAACTGTTTTTT. Translating it yields CAISESKGQLFF.

This clone turned up a few times. The J gene is TRBJ1-2, the V gene TRBV4-1; D unresolved. The germline V gene has CDR1 MGHRA and CDR2 YSYEKL. V was shortened by 1 base and J by 2 bases, with 5 bases between the two germline ends. The CDR3 has 13 residues. The CDR3 DNA reads as TGCGCCAGCAGCCAAGGAAGAAACTATGGCTACACCTTC. Translating it yields CASSQGRNYGYTF.

The chain couples TRBV5-1 to TRBJ2-3, with D hard to call. The CDR3 is 13 amino acids. V lost 4 bases, J lost 3 bases, and 9 bases lay in between. The germline V gene encodes CDR1 SGHRS and CDR2 YFSETQ. CDR3 in amino acids: CASSVADTDTQYF. Written as DNA, the CDR3 is TGCGCCAGCAGCGTCGCCGATACAGATACGCAGTATTTT.

CDR3 bases: TGTGCCAGCAGTTTAGATGGGGGGCACTTAACCTACGAGCAGTACTTC. Protein product: CASSLDGGHLTYEQYF. The gene calls are TRBV27 and TRBJ2-7, with D perhaps given as TRBD1 or TRBD2 (6 bases each). From germline, CDR1 is MNHEY and CDR2 SMNVEV (reference sequence). V was clipped by 2 bases and J by 2 bases, with 16 bases between them. The CDR3 runs 16 residues.

The genes are TRBV5-1 and TRBJ2-2; TRBD2 matches 9 bases. Trimming took 1 base from V and 4 from J; bases not matched to a gene: 5. The CDR3 totals 16 residues. CDR1 and CDR2 from the germline V gene are SGHRS and YFSETQ. CDR3 nucleotides: TGCGCCAGCAGCTTGCAAGCGGGGGGCGTCACCGGGGAGCTGTTTTTT. This gives the protein CASSLQAGGVTGELFF.

The rearrangement links TRBV7-8 to TRBJ1-5, with no clear D. The germline CDR1 and CDR2 sequences are SGHVS and FQNEAQ. CDR3 length: 14 residues. The V and J ends lost 1 base and 7 bases respectively, with 11 bases between them. The CDR3 region has the DNA TGTGCCAGCAGCTTAGAGTTGTCCTTACAGCCCCAGCATTTT. Translation: CASSLELSLQPQHF.

The V call is TRBV5-1, the J call TRBJ1-4, with 9 nucleotides matching TRBD1. Trimming took 3 bases from V and 2 from J; bases not matched to a gene: 2. CDR1 and CDR2 from the germline V gene are SGHRS and YFSETQ. CDR3 length: 15 residues. The CDR3 region has the DNA TGCGCCAGCAGCTGGGGACAGGGCACTAATGAAAAACTGTTTTTT. It specifies CASSWGQGTNEKLFF. Full variable domain (rest looked up from reference TRBV5-1 and TRBJ1-4): KAGVTQTPRYLIKTRGQQVTLSCSPISGHRSVSWYQQTPGQGLQFLFEYFSETQRNKGNFPGRFSGRQFSNSRSEMNVSTLELGDSALYLCASSWGQGTNEKLFFGSGTQLSVL.

V gene TRBV18 combines with J gene TRBJ1-2; D gene uncertain. CDR1 is KGHSH, CDR2 LQKENI, per germline. V was clipped by 2 bases and J by 3 bases, with 7 bases between them. This CDR3 comprises 13 residues. The CDR3 DNA reads TGTGCCAGCTCACCAGACAAGGACTATGGCTACACCTTC. Residues: CASSPDKDYGYTF.

This clone was observed a single time. This chain connects TRBV9 to TRBJ2-7; 12 bases line up with TRBD2. This CDR3 spans 15 amino acids. Germline V gives CDR1 SGDLS, CDR2 YYNGEE. After removal of 0 bases from V and 6 bases from J, the junction contained 4 bases not matched to a gene. This CDR3 is CASSVGTSGAGEQYF. Here the CDR3 DNA reads TGTGCCAGCAGCGTAGGGACTAGCGGGGCTGGCGAGCAGTACTTC.

This clone came up a few times. The chain uses TRBV19 and TRBJ1-1, with a weak D call TRBD1 (6 bases). The CDR3 totals 15 residues. Germline V CDR1 and CDR2: LNHDA, SQIVND (reference sequence). V lost 5 bases, J lost 1 base, and 14 bases lay in between. The CDR3 region is CASSDRGLRNTEAFF. For the CDR3, the DNA is TGTGCCAGTAGTGACCGGGGGCTTCGGAACACTGAAGCTTTCTTT.

This sequence joins TRBV10-3 and TRBJ2-5; no clear D gene. Germline assignment: CDR1 ENHRY and CDR2 SYGVKD. V was trimmed by 3 bases and J by 5 bases, leaving 13 bases between them. The CDR3 length is 14 residues. This CDR3 reads CAISDLGSVETQYF. CDR3 in DNA: TGTGCCATCAGTGACTTGGGTTCCGTTGAGACCCAGTACTTC.

J is TRBJ2-1 and V is TRBV5-1; 8 nucleotides line up with TRBD2. V gave up 6 bases and J gave up 9 bases; unmatched junction bases: 14. The germline V gene has CDR1 SGHRS and CDR2 YFSETQ. CDR3 length equals 15 residues. CDR3 sequence (DNA): TGCGCCAGCACCACGCCGGGACTAGGGGCGGGTGAGCAGTTCTTC. Protein sequence: CASTTPGLGAGEQFF.

This chain links TRBV30 with TRBJ2-1; 15 bases agree with TRBD2. V gave up 3 bases and J gave up 0 bases; unmatched junction bases: 6. Germline values: CDR1 GTSNPN, CDR2 SVGIG (reference sequence). The CDR3 has 18 amino acids. CDR3: CAWRSGTSGRYSYNEQFF. The CDR3 coding sequence is TGTGCCTGGAGGTCCGGGACTAGCGGGAGGTACTCCTACAATGAGCAGTTCTTC.

The chain carries TRBV7-3 and TRBJ2-3; D is perhaps TRBD1 (6 bases). V gave up 5 bases and J gave up 0 bases, with 12 bases separating them. This CDR3 is built from 15 residues. Looked up from germline, CDR1 is SGHTA and CDR2 is FQGTGA. The CDR3: CASSRQVSSTDTQYF. The CDR3 region has the DNA TGTGCCAGCAGCCGACAGGTTTCCAGCACAGATACGCAGTATTTT.

V usage is TRBV18 and J usage is TRBJ2-1; tentatively, D is TRBD1 (5 bases). This CDR3 is built from 16 residues. Trimming took 2 bases from V and 6 from J, leaving 17 bases between them. Germline V gene data show CDR1 as KGHSH and CDR2 as LQKENI. The CDR3 nucleotides are TGTGCCAGCTCACCATCAACAGGAATGGGGTCCAATGAGCAGTTCTTC. This encodes CASSPSTGMGSNEQFF.

This chain joins TRBV7-6 and TRBJ1-3; a weak D match, TRBD1 (6 bases). Germline V gene lookup returns CDR1 SGHVS and CDR2 FNYEAQ. The ends were cut back, 7 bases at V and 0 bases at J, with 28 bases in the middle. This CDR3 region has 20 residues. CDR3 DNA sequence: TGTGCCAGCACCAATAGGGGAGGGTTAAACAGGGCCAACTCTGGAAACACCATATATTTT. Encoded protein: CASTNRGGLNRANSGNTIYF.

A few counts support this clone. This CDR3 is CASSQEQGNTEAFF. The DNA for the CDR3 is TGCGCCAGCAGCCAAGAACAGGGGAACACTGAAGCTTTCTTT. V usage is TRBV4-3 and J usage is TRBJ1-1, with a possible D match to TRBD1 (6 bases). The CDR3 totals 14 residues. V lost 0 bases, J lost 1 base, and 6 bases lay in between. The germline V gene has CDR1 LGHNA and CDR2 YSLEER.

V and J are TRBV6-5 and TRBJ2-7; D may be TRBD2 (5 bases). Per the germline V gene, CDR1 is MNHEY and CDR2 is SVGAGI. The CDR3 contains 15 residues. The V and J ends lost 0 bases and 2 bases respectively, with 11 bases between them. For the CDR3, the DNA is TGTGCCAGCAGTTACTCTAGCGACCTTACCTACGAGCAGTACTTC. This translates into CASSYSSDLTYEQYF.

The chain combines TRBV27 with TRBJ1-1; the D is unclear. V lost 5 bases and J lost 1, with 11 bases in between. This CDR3 is built from 14 residues. In germline, CDR1 is MNHEY, CDR2 SMNVEV (reference sequence). DNA of the CDR3: TGTGCCAGCAGTCCTCTTTTTGGGAACACTGAAGCTTTCTTT. Translating gives CASSPLFGNTEAFF.

V and J are TRBV2 and TRBJ1-2; 9 bases fit TRBD1. CDR3 length: 13 residues. V dropped 8 bases and J dropped 4; count of bases not matched to a gene: 5. The V gene's germline CDR1 is SNHLY and CDR2 FYNNEI. The CDR3 loop is CASGDRVGYGYTF. CDR3 DNA sequence: TGTGCCAGCGGGGACAGGGTTGGCTATGGCTACACCTTC.

The DNA of the CDR3 is TGTGCCAGCTCACCACCCCTTCAAAACTTGAACACTGAAGCTTTCTTT. Protein product: CASSPPLQNLNTEAFF. V is TRBV18 and J is TRBJ1-1; D gene ambiguous. The V end lost 0 bases, the J end lost 0 bases, and 11 bases lay between the germline ends. Germline loops: CDR1 KGHSH, CDR2 LQKENI. CDR3 length equals 16 residues.

The V gene is TRBV2, the J gene TRBJ2-5; unclear D gene. The CDR3 consists of 10 residues. Per germline, CDR1 SNHLY and CDR2 FYNNEI. Trimming removed 7 bases at V and 7 bases at J, with 7 bases between. The CDR3 protein is CASMLGTQYF. The CDR3 DNA follows: TGTGCCAGCATGTTGGGGACCCAGTACTTC.

The rearrangement joins TRBV27 to TRBJ1-3, with 9 bases fitting TRBD1. V trimming: 5 bases; J trimming: 3 bases; junction bases outside the gene matches: 11. CDR3 size: 17 residues. From germline, CDR1 is MNHEY and CDR2 SMNVEV (reference sequence). The CDR3 spells CASSLWDRDEVGNTIYF. CDR3 nucleotides: TGTGCCAGCAGTCTATGGGACAGGGATGAAGTTGGAAACACCATATATTTT.

This chain connects TRBV6-6 to TRBJ1-2; 8 bases line up with TRBD1. This CDR3 has 13 amino acids. With 0 bases clipped from V and 8 bases from J, the junction kept 2 bases outside the gene matches. Germline V gene lookup returns CDR1 MNHNY and CDR2 SVGAGI (reference sequence). The CDR3 DNA follows: TGTGCCAGCAGTTACTCGGCAGGGGGCGGCTACACCTTC. Amino acid sequence: CASSYSAGGGYTF.